The entry below gives a single T cell receptor beta chain sequence along with its context. The method was immunoSEQ multiplex PCR; TCRdb's version includes in-frame clones alone and lacks a portion of them. The profile shows around 340,000 clones, more than 85% of them singletons. This entry is derived from a study of shared T cell receptors in the human thymus. Germline lookup yields CDR1 MNHNY and CDR2 SVGAGI (reference sequence). Trimming cost V 2 bases and J 1 base, with 8 bases left between them. The CDR3 is made up of 14 amino acids. Sequenced material: thymocytes. The chain is built from TRBV6-6 and TRBJ2-5; D gene ambiguous. The sequence came from a human donor. CDR3 sequence (DNA): TGTGCCAGCAGTTACAGAGATTTCCAAGAGACCCAGTACTTC. It specifies CASSYRDFQETQYF.